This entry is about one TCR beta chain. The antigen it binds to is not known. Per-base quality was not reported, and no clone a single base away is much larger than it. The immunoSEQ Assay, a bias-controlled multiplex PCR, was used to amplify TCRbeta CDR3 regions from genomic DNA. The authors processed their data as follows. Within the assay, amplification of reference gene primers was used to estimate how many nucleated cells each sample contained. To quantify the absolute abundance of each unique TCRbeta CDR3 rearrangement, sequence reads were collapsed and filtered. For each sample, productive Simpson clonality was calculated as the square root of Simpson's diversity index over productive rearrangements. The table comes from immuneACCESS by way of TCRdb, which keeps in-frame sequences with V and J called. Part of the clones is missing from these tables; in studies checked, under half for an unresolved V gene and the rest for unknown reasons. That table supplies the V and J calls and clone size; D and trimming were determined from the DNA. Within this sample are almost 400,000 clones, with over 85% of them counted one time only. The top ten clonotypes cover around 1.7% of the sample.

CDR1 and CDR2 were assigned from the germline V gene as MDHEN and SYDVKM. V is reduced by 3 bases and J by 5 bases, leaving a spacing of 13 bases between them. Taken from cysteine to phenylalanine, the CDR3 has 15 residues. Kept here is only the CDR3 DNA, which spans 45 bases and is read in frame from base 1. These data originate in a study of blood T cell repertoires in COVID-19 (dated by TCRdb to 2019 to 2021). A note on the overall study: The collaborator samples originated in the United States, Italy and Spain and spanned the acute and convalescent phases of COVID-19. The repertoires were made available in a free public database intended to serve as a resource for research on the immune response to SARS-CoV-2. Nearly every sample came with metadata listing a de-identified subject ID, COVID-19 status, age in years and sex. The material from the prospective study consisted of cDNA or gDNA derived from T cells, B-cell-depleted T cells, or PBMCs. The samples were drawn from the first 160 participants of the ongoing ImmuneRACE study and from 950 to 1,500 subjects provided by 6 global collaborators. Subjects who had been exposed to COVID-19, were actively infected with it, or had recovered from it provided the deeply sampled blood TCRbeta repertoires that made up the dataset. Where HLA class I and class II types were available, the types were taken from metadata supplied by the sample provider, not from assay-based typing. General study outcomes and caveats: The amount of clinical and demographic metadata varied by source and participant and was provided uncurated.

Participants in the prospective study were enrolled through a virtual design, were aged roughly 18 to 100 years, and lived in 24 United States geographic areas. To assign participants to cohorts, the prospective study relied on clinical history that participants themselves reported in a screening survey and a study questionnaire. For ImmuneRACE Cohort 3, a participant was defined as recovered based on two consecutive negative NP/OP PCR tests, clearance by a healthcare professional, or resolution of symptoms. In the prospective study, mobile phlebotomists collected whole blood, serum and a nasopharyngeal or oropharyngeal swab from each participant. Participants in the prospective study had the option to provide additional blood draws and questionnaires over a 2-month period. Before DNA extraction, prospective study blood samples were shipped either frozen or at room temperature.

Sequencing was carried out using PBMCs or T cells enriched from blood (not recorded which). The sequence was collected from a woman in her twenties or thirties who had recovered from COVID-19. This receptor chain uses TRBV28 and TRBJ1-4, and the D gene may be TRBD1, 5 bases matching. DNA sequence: TGTGCCAGCAGTTTTTGGGGCAGGCAAAATGAAAAACTGTTTTTT. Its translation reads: CASSFWGRQNEKLFF. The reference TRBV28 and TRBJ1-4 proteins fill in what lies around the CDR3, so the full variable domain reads DVKVTQSSRYLVKRTGEKVFLECVQDMDHENMFWYRQDPGLGLRLIYFSYDVKMKEKGDIPEGYSVSREKKERFSLILESASTNQTSMYLCASSFWGRQNEKLFFGSGTQLSVL.